The 24 T cell receptor beta chains reported below all come from one sample, sequenced in a study of response to subunit inactivated influenza vaccine. TCRdb analysed the RT-PCR reads with MiXCR anew, one entry per CDR3 protein. The sample carries about 570,000 distinct CDR3 sequences, roughly 10% recorded once. These data were also filed under a second study, of T cells expressing NK-cell markers. From that second work: 5'RACE template switching built TCR beta cDNA with unique molecular identifiers.

Sample: PBMCs from blood, taken on the day of vaccination. The receptors here all came from a man aged 50-59 years who received an inactivated influenza vaccine.

V and J are TRBV7-2 and TRBJ1-6; 9 positions match TRBD1. The CDR3 totals 16 residues. Germline trimming cut 5 bases from V and 10 bases from J; bases unmatched to any gene: 12. Germline values: CDR1 SGHTA, CDR2 FQGNSA. CDR3 nucleotides: TGTGCCAGCAGCCTAACCCCCGGGACAGGGTTGTCACCCCTCCACTTT. Its translation: CASSLTPGTGLSPLHF.

This clonotype was counted a few times. This rearrangement joins TRBV7-2 to TRBJ2-3, with D perhaps TRBD1 (6 bases). This CDR3 comprises 17 residues. V lost 2 bases to trimming and J lost 2 bases, with 17 bases between them. Germline CDR1 is SGHTA and CDR2 is FQGNSA. The DNA of the CDR3 is TGTGCCAGCAGCTTATTACAAGGCAGGGGCTTCACAGATACGCAGTATTTT. Protein: CASSLLQGRGFTDTQYF.

The chain couples TRBV5-5 to TRBJ1-2; no reliable D call. V shed 4 bases and J shed 3 bases, with 10 bases lying between them. CDR3 length: 13 residues. Germline CDR1 is SGHKS and CDR2 is YYEKEE (reference sequence). CDR3 protein: CASSPMVDYGYTF. The CDR3 region has the DNA TGTGCCAGCAGCCCTATGGTTGACTATGGCTACACCTTC.

The V gene is TRBV19, the J gene TRBJ2-7, with TRBD1 matching 10 bases. CDR1 and CDR2 (germline): LNHDA, SQIVND (reference sequence). V lost 9 bases, J lost 6 bases, and 11 bases stayed unmatched. The CDR3 has 14 amino acids. This CDR3 reads CASQVGQGIGEQYF. CDR3 DNA: TGTGCCAGCCAAGTGGGACAGGGGATCGGCGAGCAGTACTTC.

The genes are TRBV6-5 and TRBJ1-5, with D unclear. The germline V gene encodes CDR1 MNHEY and CDR2 SVGAGI. The V end was cut by 0 bases, the J end by 2 bases, with 8 bases between. The CDR3 contains 15 residues. The CDR3 nucleotides are TGTGCCAGCAGTTACTCTGGGGATGGCAATCAGCCCCAGCATTTT. Residues: CASSYSGDGNQPQHF.

V usage is TRBV28 and J usage is TRBJ1-1; the D is unclear. The CDR3 is 13 residues long. V was clipped by 3 bases and J by 1 base, with 6 bases between them. The germline V gene has CDR1 MDHEN and CDR2 SYDVKM. CDR3 DNA: TGTGCCAGCAGTTTCCCCAAGAACACTGAAGCTTTCTTT. Encoded protein: CASSFPKNTEAFF.

The chain has TRBV7-2 and TRBJ2-7, with D hard to call. Trimming cost V 4 bases and J 6 bases, with 13 bases left between them. CDR1 and CDR2 from the germline V gene are SGHTA and FQGNSA. CDR3 length: 13 amino acids. The DNA of the CDR3 is TGTGCCAGCAGCTATAGAGGTAGATCCGAGCAGTACTTC. It is translated as CASSYRGRSEQYF.

The rearrangement links TRBV29-1 to TRBJ2-1; TRBD2 might be the D (6 bases). In germline, CDR1 is SQVTM, CDR2 ANQGSEA. CDR3 length: 11 amino acids. Trimming pared 5 bases from V and 9 bases from J, leaving 11 bases between. The CDR3 protein is CSVLTSFEQFF. The CDR3, as DNA: TGCAGCGTTCTTACTAGCTTTGAGCAGTTCTTC.

This clonotype was found a few times. The genes are TRBV6-2 or TRBV6-3 and TRBJ2-3, with 8 bases aligning to TRBD2. The trim removed 5 bases at V and 3 bases at J, leaving 10 bases unmatched. This CDR3 contains 16 residues. Germline V gene sequence: CDR1 MNHEY, CDR2 SVGEGT. The CDR3 sequence is CASSNPGTRSTDTQYF. The CDR3 DNA reads as TGTGCCAGCAGTAACCCCGGGACTAGGTCGACAGATACGCAGTATTTT.

The chain recombines TRBV7-9 with TRBJ1-6; D may be TRBD1 (6 bases). The CDR3 spans 14 residues. In germline, CDR1 is SEHNR, CDR2 FQNEAQ (reference sequence). Trimming took 5 bases from V and 10 from J, leaving 15 bases between them. In DNA, the CDR3 is TGTGCCAGCAGCCACAGGGAAATGGGCTCACCCCTCCACTTT. This translates into CASSHREMGSPLHF.

For this clonotype: A read error may produce the germline difference seen at one junction end. V and J are TRBV7-6 and TRBJ2-1; D possibly corresponds to TRBD2 (6 bases). Germline values: CDR1 SGHVS, CDR2 FNYEAQ. The CDR3 consists of 15 residues. CDR3 amino acids: CASSWVGGSFNEQFF. CDR3 bases: TGTGCCAGCAGCTGGGTCGGGGGTTCCTTCAATGAGCAGTTCTTC.

The rearrangement uses TRBV28 and TRBJ2-2; weak D call: TRBD1 (5 bases). V shed 3 bases and J shed 6 bases, with 11 bases lying between them. The CDR3 runs to 14 residues. The germline gives CDR1 MDHEN, CDR2 SYDVKM. Here the CDR3 reads CASSFTGRPGELFF. The CDR3 DNA is TGTGCCAGCAGTTTTACAGGTCGGCCCGGGGAGCTGTTTTTT.

J is TRBJ1-1 and V is TRBV7-9; no definite D call. Trimming removed 5 bases at V and 5 bases at J, with 18 bases between. CDR3 length: 15 residues. Germline values: CDR1 SEHNR, CDR2 FQNEAQ (reference sequence). CDR3 residues: CASSTTTSEQTEAFF. CDR3 in DNA: TGTGCCAGCAGCACTACGACAAGTGAACAAACTGAAGCTTTCTTT.

In this sample, this clonotype turned up once. The gene calls are TRBV27 and TRBJ2-2, with 10 nucleotides matching TRBD1. There are 16 residues in the CDR3. The V gene end was trimmed by 5 bases and the J gene end by 7 bases; junction bases not matched to a gene: 10. The germline V gene has CDR1 MNHEY and CDR2 SMNVEV (reference sequence). CDR3 region: CASSPIRDRGGGELFF. CDR3 nucleotides: TGTGCCAGCAGTCCGATCCGGGACAGGGGTGGCGGGGAGCTGTTTTTT.

This clonotype appeared a few times. This chain connects TRBV19 to TRBJ2-2; D gene uncertain. This CDR3 spans 16 amino acids. Germline CDR1 reads LNHDA; CDR2 reads SQIVND (reference sequence). Trimming took off 4 bases at V and 4 bases at J, with 16 bases between the two ends. This CDR3 is CASSKAGTFGTGELFF. The CDR3 region has the DNA TGTGCCAGTAGTAAGGCAGGAACCTTCGGCACCGGGGAGCTGTTTTTT.

The V gene is TRBV6-5, the J gene TRBJ2-5; D might be TRBD2 (7 bases). In germline, CDR1 is MNHEY, CDR2 SVGAGI. Trimming pared 2 bases from V and 5 bases from J, leaving 27 bases between. The CDR3 totals 19 residues. The CDR3 coding sequence is TGTGCCAGCAGTTACGCTCCACCCCGATTACGCGGGGGCGCGGAGACCCAGTACTTC. It specifies CASSYAPPRLRGGAETQYF.

A few counts support this clonotype. J is TRBJ2-2 and V is TRBV4-1; D possibly corresponds to TRBD1 (6 bases). CDR1 and CDR2 (germline): MGHRA, YSYEKL. The germline V and J ends were trimmed by 0 bases and 4 bases, with 15 bases remaining between them. The CDR3 sequence is 17 residues long. The CDR3 loop reads CASSQDPAQGATGELFF. The CDR3, as DNA: TGCGCCAGCAGCCAAGATCCAGCACAGGGAGCCACCGGGGAGCTGTTTTTT.

The V call is TRBV12-3 or TRBV12-4, the J call TRBJ2-2, with D unclear. CDR3 length: 13 residues. V lost 6 bases and J lost 4, with 9 bases in between. The CDR3 spells CASSLDVTGELFF. CDR3 DNA sequence: TGTGCCAGCAGCCTGGATGTCACCGGGGAGCTGTTTTTT.

This clonotype was observed at least ten times. This chain links TRBV2 with TRBJ2-1; the match to TRBD2 covers 7 bases. V shed 0 bases and J 8 bases; nucleotides not matched to a gene: 13. Germline values: CDR1 SNHLY, CDR2 FYNNEI. This CDR3 comprises 17 residues. CDR3 nucleotide sequence: TGTGCCAGCAGTGAAGCGGGGGGAGGGACCGCGGCGGATGAGCAGTTCTTC. This codes for CASSEAGGGTAADEQFF.

The CDR3 here is CASSLERTSGPQHF. CDR3 bases: TGTGCCAGCAGTTTAGAGCGGACGAGCGGGCCCCAGCATTTT. The gene calls are TRBV27 and TRBJ1-5; D remains unclear. Germline values: CDR1 MNHEY, CDR2 SMNVEV (reference sequence). Trimming took off 2 bases at V and 9 bases at J, with 14 bases between the two ends. This CDR3 region has 14 residues.

Many counts were recorded for this clonotype. The chain joins TRBV3-1 to TRBJ2-2; the D gene is possibly TRBD1 (5 bases). The germline CDR1 and CDR2 sequences are LGHDT and YNNKEL (reference sequence). V was clipped by 4 bases and J by 1 base, with 10 bases between them. CDR3 length: 15 residues. CDR3 amino acids: CASSPSDRNTGELFF. The CDR3 DNA reads TGTGCCAGCAGCCCCTCCGACAGGAACACCGGGGAGCTGTTTTTT.

The genes are TRBV20-1 and TRBJ2-3; tentative D call: TRBD2 (6 bases). The CDR3 is made up of 15 amino acids. The V gene's germline CDR1 is DFQATT and CDR2 SNEGSKA (reference sequence). The V and J ends lost 6 bases and 0 bases respectively, with 16 bases between them. DNA of the CDR3: TGCAGTGCAAAGGCCTCTAGCGCTAGCACAGATACGCAGTATTTT. As protein: CSAKASSASTDTQYF.

In its sample, this clonotype was seen a few times. V and J are TRBV7-9 and TRBJ1-2; D possibly corresponds to TRBD1 (6 bases). The CDR3 is 15 amino acids. V lost 1 base and J 2 bases, leaving 11 bases between the germline ends. Per germline, CDR1 SEHNR and CDR2 FQNEAQ (reference sequence). This CDR3 reads CASSLVSGHNYGYTF. In nucleotides, the CDR3 is TGTGCCAGCAGCTTAGTCTCGGGACACAACTATGGCTACACCTTC.

This clonotype was detected many times. This chain joins TRBV5-1 and TRBJ2-7, with unresolved D. Between the trimmed V and J ends, which lost 3 bases and 5 bases, there was a span of 15 bases. CDR3 length: 14 amino acids. The V gene's germline CDR1 is SGHRS and CDR2 YFSETQ. The CDR3 here is CASSSSRFRHEQYF. Here the CDR3 DNA reads TGCGCCAGCAGCTCCTCTAGATTCCGCCACGAGCAGTACTTC.